This passage covers 6 T cell receptor beta chains from one sample sequenced in a study of T cell responses to AZD1222 COVID-19 vaccine. Sequencing used immunoSEQ multiplex PCR; TCRdb keeps in-frame clones, though not all of them. The table records over 150,000 clones, roughly nine tenths of them present only once. The starting material was peripheral blood, obtained on day 0 of MenACWY control vaccination. The receptors come from an adult in good health.

This chain links TRBV7-9 with TRBJ1-2, with D unclear. CDR1 and CDR2 from the germline V gene are SEHNR and FQNEAQ (reference sequence). Trimming left V 2 bases short and J 0 bases short, with 10 bases between. The CDR3 consists of 15 residues. The CDR3, as DNA: TGTGCCAGCAGCTTAAACACCGGAGCTAACTATGGCTACACCTTC. Protein: CASSLNTGANYGYTF.

The chain links TRBV4-2 to TRBJ2-2; 10 bases agree with TRBD1. V dropped 1 base and J dropped 6; count of bases not matched to a gene: 5. There are 16 residues in the CDR3. CDR1 and CDR2 from the germline V gene are LGHNA and YNFKEQ. In DNA form, the CDR3 reads TGTGCCAGCAGCCAAGGGGGACAGGGGTTCTCCGGGGAGCTGTTTTTT. Amino acids: CASSQGGQGFSGELFF.

The rearrangement links TRBV7-2 to TRBJ1-2; D gene ambiguous. CDR3 size: 13 residues. From germline, CDR1 is SGHTA and CDR2 FQGNSA. The V end lost 5 bases, the J end lost 5 bases, and 12 bases lay between the germline ends. The CDR3 DNA is TGTGCCAGCAGCGTGGACTGGAAATATGGCTACACCTTC. It codes for CASSVDWKYGYTF. Complete variable domain (other parts from reference TRBV7-2 and TRBJ1-2): GAGVSQSPSNKVTEKGKDVELRCDPISGHTALYWYRQSLGQGLEFLIYFQGNSAPDKSGLPSDRFSAERTGGSVSTLTIQRTQQEDSAVYLCASSVDWKYGYTFGSGTRLTVV.

This clone occurred a few times. This rearrangement joins TRBV11-3 to TRBJ1-4, with a possible D match to TRBD1 (6 bases). Germline CDR1 and CDR2: SGHNT and YENEEA. This CDR3 comprises 15 residues. Trimming pared 4 bases from V and 3 bases from J, leaving 12 bases between. The CDR3 DNA is TGTGCCAGCAGCTCCTTCAGGGGAGCTAATGAAAAACTGTTTTTT. It codes for CASSSFRGANEKLFF.

The rearrangement uses TRBV9 and TRBJ1-4; D not resolved. V was pared by 4 bases and J by 7 bases, with 14 bases between. Per germline, CDR1 SGDLS and CDR2 YYNGEE. The CDR3 has 14 amino acids. CDR3 in amino acids: CASSLDPSIEKLFF. CDR3 DNA sequence: TGTGCCAGCAGCCTAGACCCGAGTATTGAAAAACTGTTTTTT.

This clone showed up just once. The CDR3 nucleotides are TGTGCCAGCAGCGTCCGCGCTGAAGCTTTCTTT. Translation gives CASSVRAEAFF. The V gene is TRBV12-3 or TRBV12-4, the J gene TRBJ1-1; no reliable D call. The CDR3 totals 11 residues. The V end was cut by 6 bases, the J end by 6 bases, with 8 bases between.